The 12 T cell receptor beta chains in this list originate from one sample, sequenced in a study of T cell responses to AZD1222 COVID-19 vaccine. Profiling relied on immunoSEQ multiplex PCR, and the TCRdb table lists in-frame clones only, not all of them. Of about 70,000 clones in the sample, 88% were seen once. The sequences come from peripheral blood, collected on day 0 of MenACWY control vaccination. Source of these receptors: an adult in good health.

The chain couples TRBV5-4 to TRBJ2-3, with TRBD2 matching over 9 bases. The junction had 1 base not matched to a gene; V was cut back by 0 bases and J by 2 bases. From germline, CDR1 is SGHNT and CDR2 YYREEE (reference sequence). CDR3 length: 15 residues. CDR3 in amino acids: CASSLAGLATDTQYF. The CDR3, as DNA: TGTGCCAGCAGCTTGGCGGGACTAGCCACAGATACGCAGTATTTT.

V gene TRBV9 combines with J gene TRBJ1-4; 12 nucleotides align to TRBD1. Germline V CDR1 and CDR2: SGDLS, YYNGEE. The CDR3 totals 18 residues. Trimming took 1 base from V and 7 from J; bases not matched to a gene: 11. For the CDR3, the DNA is TGTGCCAGCAGCGTATCTACCGGGACAGGGGGCCGAAGTGAAAAACTGTTTTTT. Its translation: CASSVSTGTGGRSEKLFF. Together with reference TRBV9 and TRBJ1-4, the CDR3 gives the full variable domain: DSGVTQTPKHLITATGQRVTLRCSPRSGDLSVYWYQQSLDQGLQFLIQYYNGEERAKGNILERFSAQQFPDLHSELNLSSLELGDSALYFCASSVSTGTGGRSEKLFFGSGTQLSVL.

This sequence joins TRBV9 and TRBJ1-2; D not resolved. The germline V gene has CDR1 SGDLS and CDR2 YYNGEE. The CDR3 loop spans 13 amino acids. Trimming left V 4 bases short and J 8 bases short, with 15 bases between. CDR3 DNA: TGTGCCAGCAGCCTCGTGGGTGGTGAAGGCTACACCTTC. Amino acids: CASSLVGGEGYTF.

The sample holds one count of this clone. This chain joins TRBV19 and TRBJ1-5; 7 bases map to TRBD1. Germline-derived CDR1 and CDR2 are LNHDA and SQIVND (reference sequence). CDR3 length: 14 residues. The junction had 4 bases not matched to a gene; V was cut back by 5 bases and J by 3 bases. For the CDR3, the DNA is TGTGCCAGTAGTGTGGACAGGCCCAATCAGCCCCAGCATTTT. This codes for CASSVDRPNQPQHF.

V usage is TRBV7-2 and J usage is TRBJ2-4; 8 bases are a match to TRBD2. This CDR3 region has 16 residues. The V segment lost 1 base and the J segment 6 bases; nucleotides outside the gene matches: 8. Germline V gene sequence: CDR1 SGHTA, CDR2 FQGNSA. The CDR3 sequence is CASSLDGSGVGNIQYF. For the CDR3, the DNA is TGTGCCAGCAGCTTAGACGGTAGCGGGGTAGGAAACATTCAGTACTTC.

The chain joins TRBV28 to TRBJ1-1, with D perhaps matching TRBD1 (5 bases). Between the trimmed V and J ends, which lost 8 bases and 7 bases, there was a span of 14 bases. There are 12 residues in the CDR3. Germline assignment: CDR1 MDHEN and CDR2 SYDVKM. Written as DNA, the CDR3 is TGTGCCAGCGAGGGACCGAATGATGAAGCTTTCTTT. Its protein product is CASEGPNDEAFF.

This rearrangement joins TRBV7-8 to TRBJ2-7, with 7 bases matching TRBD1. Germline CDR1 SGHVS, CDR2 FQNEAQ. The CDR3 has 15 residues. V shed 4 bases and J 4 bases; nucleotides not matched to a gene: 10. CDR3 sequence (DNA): TGTGCCAGCAGCTCCCGGGACAGACGAAAGTACGAGCAGTACTTC. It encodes CASSSRDRRKYEQYF.

CDR3 coding DNA: TGTGCCAGCAGCGCCCGGGGGGGGAAGTTGCGAGAGACCCAGTACTTC. Translated: CASSARGGKLRETQYF. This sequence joins TRBV5-8 and TRBJ2-5, with 8 nucleotides matching TRBD2. V shed 4 bases and J 4 bases; nucleotides not matched to a gene: 12. This CDR3 has 16 residues. Germline CDR1 is SGHTS and CDR2 is YDEGEE.

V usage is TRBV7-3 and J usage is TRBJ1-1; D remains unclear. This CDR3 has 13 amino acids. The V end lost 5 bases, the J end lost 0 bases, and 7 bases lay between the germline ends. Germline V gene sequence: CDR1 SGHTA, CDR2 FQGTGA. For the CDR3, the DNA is TGTGCCAGCAGCCCGGGCCTGAACACTGAAGCTTTCTTT. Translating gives CASSPGLNTEAFF.

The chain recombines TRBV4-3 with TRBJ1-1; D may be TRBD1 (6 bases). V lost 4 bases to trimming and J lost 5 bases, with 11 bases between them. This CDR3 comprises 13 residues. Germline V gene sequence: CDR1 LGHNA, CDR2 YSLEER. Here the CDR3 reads CASSPGVWTEAFF. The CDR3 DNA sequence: TGCGCCAGCAGCCCAGGGGTTTGGACTGAAGCTTTCTTT.

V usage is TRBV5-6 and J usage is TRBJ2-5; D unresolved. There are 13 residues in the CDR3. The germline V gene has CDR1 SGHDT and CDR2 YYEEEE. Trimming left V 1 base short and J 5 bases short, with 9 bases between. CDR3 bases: TGTGCCAGCAGCTTGTACGGTGGGGAGACCCAGTACTTC. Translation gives CASSLYGGETQYF.

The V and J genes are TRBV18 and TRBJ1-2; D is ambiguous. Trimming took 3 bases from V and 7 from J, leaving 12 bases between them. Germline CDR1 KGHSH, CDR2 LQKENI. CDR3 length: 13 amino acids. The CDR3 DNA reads TGTGCCAGCTCACCGGACTCCCGATCTGGCTACACCTTC. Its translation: CASSPDSRSGYTF.